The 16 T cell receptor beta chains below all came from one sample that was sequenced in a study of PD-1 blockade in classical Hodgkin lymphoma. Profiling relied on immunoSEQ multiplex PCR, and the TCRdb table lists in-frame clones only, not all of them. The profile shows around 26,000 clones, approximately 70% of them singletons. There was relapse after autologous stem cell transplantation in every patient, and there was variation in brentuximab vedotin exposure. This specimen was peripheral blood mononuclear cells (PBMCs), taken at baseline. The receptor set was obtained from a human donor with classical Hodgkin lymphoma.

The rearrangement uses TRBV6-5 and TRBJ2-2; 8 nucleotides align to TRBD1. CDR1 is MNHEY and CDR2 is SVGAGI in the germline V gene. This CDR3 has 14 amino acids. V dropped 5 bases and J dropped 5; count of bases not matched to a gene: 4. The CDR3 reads CASSLGQATGELFF. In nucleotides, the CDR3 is TGTGCCAGCAGTCTGGGACAGGCGACCGGGGAGCTGTTTTTT.

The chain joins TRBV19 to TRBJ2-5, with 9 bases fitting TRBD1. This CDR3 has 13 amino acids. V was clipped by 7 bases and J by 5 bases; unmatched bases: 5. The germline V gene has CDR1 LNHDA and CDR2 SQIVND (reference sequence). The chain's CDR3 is CASNNRGQETQYF. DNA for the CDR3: TGTGCCAGTAATAACAGGGGGCAGGAGACCCAGTACTTC.

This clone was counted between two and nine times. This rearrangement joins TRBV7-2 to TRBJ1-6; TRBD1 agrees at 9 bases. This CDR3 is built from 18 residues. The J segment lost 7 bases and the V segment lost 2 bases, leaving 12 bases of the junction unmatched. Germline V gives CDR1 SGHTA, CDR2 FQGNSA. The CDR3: CASSLLRRDRASNSPLHF. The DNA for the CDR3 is TGTGCCAGCAGCTTACTGAGACGGGACAGGGCCTCGAATTCACCCCTCCACTTT.

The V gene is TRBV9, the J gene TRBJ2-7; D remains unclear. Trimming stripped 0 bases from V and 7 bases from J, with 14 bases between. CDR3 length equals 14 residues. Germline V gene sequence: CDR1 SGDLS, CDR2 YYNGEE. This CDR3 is CASSVDGGAMEQYF. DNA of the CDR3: TGTGCCAGCAGCGTAGACGGCGGAGCAATGGAGCAGTACTTC.

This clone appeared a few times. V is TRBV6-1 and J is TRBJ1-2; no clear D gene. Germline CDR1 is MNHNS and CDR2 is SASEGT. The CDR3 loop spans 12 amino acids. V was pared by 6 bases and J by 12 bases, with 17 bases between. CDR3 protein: CASRSLGKGNTF. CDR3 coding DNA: TGTGCCAGCAGGAGCCTGGGGAAAGGGAACACCTTC.

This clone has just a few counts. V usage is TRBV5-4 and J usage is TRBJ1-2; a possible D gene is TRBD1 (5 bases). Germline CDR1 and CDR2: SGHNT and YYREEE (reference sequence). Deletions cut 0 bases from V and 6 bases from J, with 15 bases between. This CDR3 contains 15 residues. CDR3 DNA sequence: TGTGCCAGCAGCTTGGAGGCCGGCAGGGTCAATGGCTACACCTTC. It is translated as CASSLEAGRVNGYTF.

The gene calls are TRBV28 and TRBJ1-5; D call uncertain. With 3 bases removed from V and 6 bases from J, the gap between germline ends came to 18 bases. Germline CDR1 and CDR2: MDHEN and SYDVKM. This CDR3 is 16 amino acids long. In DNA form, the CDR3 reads TGTGCCAGCAGTTTTCCCGAGGGAGGGAGCGGTCAGCCCCAGCATTTT. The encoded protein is CASSFPEGGSGQPQHF.

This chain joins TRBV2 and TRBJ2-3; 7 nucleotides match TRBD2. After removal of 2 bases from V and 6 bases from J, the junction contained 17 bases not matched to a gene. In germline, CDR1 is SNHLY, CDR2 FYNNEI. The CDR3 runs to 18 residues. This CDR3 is CASSEPPGGNPIGDTQYF. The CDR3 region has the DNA TGTGCCAGCAGTGAACCCCCCGGGGGGAACCCCATCGGCGATACGCAGTATTTT.

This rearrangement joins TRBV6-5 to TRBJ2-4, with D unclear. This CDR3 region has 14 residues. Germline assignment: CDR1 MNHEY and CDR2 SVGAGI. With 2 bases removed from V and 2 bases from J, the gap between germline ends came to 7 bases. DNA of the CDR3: TGTGCCAGCAGTTACAAGGATCCCAAAAACATTCAGTACTTC. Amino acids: CASSYKDPKNIQYF.

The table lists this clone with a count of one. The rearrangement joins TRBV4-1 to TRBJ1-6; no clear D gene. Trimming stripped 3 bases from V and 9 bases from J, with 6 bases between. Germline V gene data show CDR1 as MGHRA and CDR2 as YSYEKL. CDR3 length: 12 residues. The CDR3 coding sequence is TGCGCCAGCAGCCAGGTTGCTTCACCCCTCCACTTT. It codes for CASSQVASPLHF.

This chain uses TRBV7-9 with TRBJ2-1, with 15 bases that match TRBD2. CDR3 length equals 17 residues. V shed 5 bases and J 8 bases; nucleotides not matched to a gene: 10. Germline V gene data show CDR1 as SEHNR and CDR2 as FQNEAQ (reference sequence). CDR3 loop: CASSPGLAGGPGYEQFF. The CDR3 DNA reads TGTGCCAGCAGCCCCGGACTAGCGGGGGGGCCTGGGTATGAGCAGTTCTTC.

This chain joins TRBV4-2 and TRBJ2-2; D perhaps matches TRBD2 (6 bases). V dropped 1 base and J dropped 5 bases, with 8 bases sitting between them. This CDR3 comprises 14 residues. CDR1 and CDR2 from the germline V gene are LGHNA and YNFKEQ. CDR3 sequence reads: CASSQGGGTGELFF. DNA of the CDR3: TGTGCCAGCAGCCAAGGAGGAGGGACCGGGGAGCTGTTTTTT.

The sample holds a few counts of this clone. The CDR3 loop is CASSRTGGEGGELFF. DNA of the CDR3: TGTGCCAGCAGCCGGACAGGGGGCGAGGGCGGGGAGCTGTTTTTT. This chain links TRBV7-2 with TRBJ2-2; 11 bases agree with TRBD1. Trimming took 5 bases from V and 7 from J; bases not matched to a gene: 6. The CDR3 is 15 amino acids. CDR1 and CDR2 from the germline V gene are SGHTA and FQGNSA. Together with reference TRBV7-2 and TRBJ2-2, the CDR3 gives the full variable domain: GAGVSQSPSNKVTEKGKDVELRCDPISGHTALYWYRQSLGQGLEFLIYFQGNSAPDKSGLPSDRFSAERTGGSVSTLTIQRTQQEDSAVYLCASSRTGGEGGELFFGEGSRLTVL.

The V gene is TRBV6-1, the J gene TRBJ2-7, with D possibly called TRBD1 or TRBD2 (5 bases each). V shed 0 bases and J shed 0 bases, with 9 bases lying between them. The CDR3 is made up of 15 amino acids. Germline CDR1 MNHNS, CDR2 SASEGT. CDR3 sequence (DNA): TGTGCCAGCAGTGAAGCTTCAGGGAGCTCCTACGAGCAGTACTTC. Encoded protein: CASSEASGSSYEQYF.

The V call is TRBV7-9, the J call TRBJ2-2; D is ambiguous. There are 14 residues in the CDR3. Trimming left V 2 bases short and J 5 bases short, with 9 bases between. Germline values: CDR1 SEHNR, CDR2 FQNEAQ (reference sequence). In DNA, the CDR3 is TGTGCCAGCAGCTTATTCTCACAGACCGGGGAGCTGTTTTTT. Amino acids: CASSLFSQTGELFF. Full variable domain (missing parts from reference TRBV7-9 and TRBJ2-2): DTGVSQNPRHKITKRGQNVTFRCDPISEHNRLYWYRQTLGQGPEFLTYFQNEAQLEKSRLLSDRFSAERPKGSFSTLEIQRTEQGDSAMYLCASSLFSQTGELFFGEGSRLTVL.

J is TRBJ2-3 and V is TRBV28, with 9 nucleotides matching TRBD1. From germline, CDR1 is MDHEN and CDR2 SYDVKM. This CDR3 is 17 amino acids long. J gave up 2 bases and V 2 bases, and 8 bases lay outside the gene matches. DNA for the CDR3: TGTGCCAGCAGTTTACCCCCCACAGGGGGCGTCACAGATACGCAGTATTTT. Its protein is CASSLPPTGGVTDTQYF.